What follows describes a single T cell receptor (beta chain). The sample comes from a study of blood T cell repertoires in COVID-19. About the research overall: The United States, Italy and Spain provided the acute and convalescent COVID-19 samples.

This CDR3 is built from 14 residues. Germline CDR1 reads SGHRS; CDR2 reads YFSETQ. The V segment lost 5 bases and the J segment 6 bases; nucleotides outside the gene matches: 7. Original processing notes: Estimates of nucleated cell counts were drawn from the amplification of reference gene primers. The table came from immunoSEQ multiplex PCR; TCRdb's copy has only in-frame clones and leaves some out. D and trimming were read from the DNA, whereas the V and J calls and clone size are those reported in that table. The data contain some 460,000 clones, approximately 86% of them singletons. Participants, roughly 18 to 89 years old, spanned around 25 US areas. Cohort assignment relied on participant-reported clinical history.

The sequence was obtained from a woman between 18 and 29 years old who had recovered from COVID-19. The chain links TRBV5-1 to TRBJ1-5; 8 nucleotides agree with TRBD1. The specimen was PBMCs or T cells enriched from blood (not recorded which). The CDR3 DNA follows: TGCGCCAGCAGACCGGACAGGGAGGGTCAGCCCCAGCATTTT. This sequence encodes CASRPDREGQPQHF.